The 10 T cell receptor beta chains below all came from one sample that was sequenced in a study of blood T cell repertoires in COVID-19. The protocol was immunoSEQ multiplex PCR, while the TCRdb copy is restricted to in-frame clones and leaves out a portion. The sample has 140,000 or so clones; roughly 85% are singletons. What was sequenced was peripheral blood. The receptors come from a man aged 50 or older with acute or convalescent COVID-19.

The table lists this clone with a few counts. The rearrangement uses TRBV2 and TRBJ1-3, with TRBD1 as a possible D gene (6 bases). Trimming removed 2 bases at V and 2 bases at J, with 7 bases between. The CDR3 totals 14 residues. Germline loops: CDR1 SNHLY, CDR2 FYNNEI. This CDR3 reads CASSEPGAGNTIYF. CDR3 in DNA: TGTGCCAGCAGTGAACCAGGGGCTGGAAACACCATATATTTT.

The chain couples TRBV5-5 to TRBJ2-3; 7 nucleotides match TRBD2. V lost 4 bases and J lost 6; bases outside the gene matches: 11. In germline, CDR1 is SGHKS, CDR2 YYEKEE (reference sequence). The CDR3 has 15 amino acids. CDR3: CASSRDYITSDTQYF. CDR3 in DNA: TGTGCCAGCAGCCGGGACTACATCACCAGCGATACGCAGTATTTT.

This chain links TRBV14 with TRBJ1-2; D is uncertain. The CDR3 runs to 12 residues. V was cut by 0 bases and J by 8 bases, with 7 bases left in between. Germline CDR1 SGHDN, CDR2 FVKESK. The CDR3 is CASSQDLRGYTF. The CDR3 DNA is TGTGCCAGCAGCCAAGATCTCCGGGGCTACACCTTC. Looking up the rest from reference TRBV14 and TRBJ1-2 gives the full variable domain: EAGVTQFPSHSVIEKGQTVTLRCDPISGHDNLYWYRRVMGKEIKFLLHFVKESKQDESGMPNNRFLAERTGGTYSTLKVQPAELEDSGVYFCASSQDLRGYTFGSGTRLTVV.

This clone was recorded a few times. V and J are TRBV25-1 and TRBJ1-4; tentatively, D is TRBD1 (6 bases). Trimming took off 8 bases at V and 3 bases at J, with 22 bases between the two ends. The CDR3 runs to 17 residues. Per germline, CDR1 MGHDK and CDR2 SYGVNS. The CDR3 sequence is CASADPTGTLSNEKLFF. Here the CDR3 DNA reads TGTGCCAGCGCGGACCCGACCGGGACACTCTCTAATGAAAAACTGTTTTTT.

The sample holds one count of this clone. The chain has TRBV7-9 and TRBJ1-1; unclear D gene. CDR3 length: 14 amino acids. Trimming left V 4 bases short and J 4 bases short, with 13 bases between. Germline CDR1 reads SEHNR; CDR2 reads FQNEAQ (reference sequence). The CDR3 loop is CASSWRVAGTEAFF. The CDR3 DNA follows: TGTGCCAGCAGCTGGAGGGTCGCGGGCACTGAAGCTTTCTTT.

This clone appeared once. The rearrangement joins TRBV5-1 to TRBJ2-1, with D possibly TRBD1 on 5 matching bases. Germline V lookup: CDR1 SGHRS, CDR2 YFSETQ. The CDR3 runs 13 residues. V dropped 0 bases and J dropped 8 bases, with 9 bases sitting between them. The CDR3 DNA reads as TGCGCCAGCAGCTTGGACAGGTTCGATGAGCAGTTCTTC. Residues: CASSLDRFDEQFF.

This clone was seen a single time. The chain joins TRBV2 to TRBJ2-7, with 10 bases matching TRBD2. V was clipped by 3 bases and J by 4 bases; unmatched bases: 6. The CDR3 covers 15 residues. Per germline, CDR1 SNHLY and CDR2 FYNNEI. DNA of the CDR3: TGTGCCAGCAGTGAGTTTTCTAGCGGGGGATACGAGCAGTACTTC. Its translation: CASSEFSSGGYEQYF.

This chain joins TRBV9 and TRBJ1-2; 9 bases align to TRBD1. J gave up 6 bases and V 0 bases, and 6 bases lay outside the gene matches. Germline values: CDR1 SGDLS, CDR2 YYNGEE. This CDR3 contains 15 residues. CDR3 residues: CASSVAGRTGDGYTF. The CDR3 DNA reads as TGTGCCAGCAGCGTAGCAGGTCGGACAGGGGATGGCTACACCTTC.

This clone came up once. The chain employs TRBV2 and TRBJ1-1, with TRBD1 as a possible D gene (5 bases). Germline V gene lookup returns CDR1 SNHLY and CDR2 FYNNEI. V was cut by 7 bases and J by 7 bases, with 13 bases left in between. This CDR3 comprises 12 residues. The CDR3 reads CASIQGQYEAFF. CDR3 DNA: TGTGCCAGCATCCAGGGTCAGTATGAAGCTTTCTTT.

V gene TRBV27 combines with J gene TRBJ2-7, with TRBD2 matching 8 bases. V was clipped by 3 bases and J by 7 bases; unmatched bases: 11. CDR1 and CDR2 from the germline V gene are MNHEY and SMNVEV (reference sequence). The CDR3 consists of 15 residues. CDR3 residues: CASSFLSSGPSEQYF. Written as DNA, the CDR3 is TGTGCCAGCAGTTTTTTATCTAGCGGGCCATCTGAGCAGTACTTC.